This T cell receptor beta chain was recorded in a study of post-analysis software for immune sequencing data (dated by TCRdb to the mid-2010s). Looking at the study overall: Relapsing-remitting, secondary progressive and progressive-relapsing multiple sclerosis were recorded as disease courses, and subtype annotation was lacking for some patients. The patient repertoires were set against roughly eleven previously published healthy control repertoires from donors whose ages ranged from roughly 6 to 27 years. A subset of samples was prepared in parallel using single-end sample barcoding, then pooled and co-amplified after Illumina adapter ligation.

To demonstrate the VDJtools post-analysis software, the study profiled TCR beta repertoires from the peripheral blood of around 13 young patients with multiple sclerosis. Multiple sclerosis patients were children and adolescents aged roughly 6 to 17 years. The library was built by means of PCR. These reads were obtained on an Illumina HiSeq 2500. Unique molecular identifiers were incorporated into TCR beta cDNA libraries to reduce PCR and sequencing biases. Roughly 0.5 million cDNA molecules were obtained per 1 to 10 million input T cells, so each molecule approximated one T cell. The patient libraries were prepared and sequenced using the same protocol as the earlier healthy control dataset. Within a given batch, samples were prepared together, multiplexed and sequenced on the same HiSeq lane. On the authors' methods: MIGEC handled the raw barcoded reads, throwing out single-read molecular identifier groups before consensus assembly and CDR3 extraction. Clonotype tables were post-analysed with VDJtools, normalizing diversity by down-sampling all datasets to the smallest sample size. To correct batch-related cross-sample contamination, repertoire overlap clustering matched CDR3 amino acid sequences but not nucleotide sequences. TCRdb trimmed the raw reads at Q25, called clones with MiXCR and kept productive beta chains. CDR3 protein duplicates are merged, each entry listing the most common genes and DNA. The V and J calls here are based on TCRdb, not the publication. This sample holds hundreds of thousands of distinct CDR3 sequences; roughly half were observed only once. The ten largest clones represent approximately 4.5% of the sample.

For CDR1 and CDR2, the germline V gene lists SGHTA and FQGTGA. Its CDR3 holds 16 amino acids, cysteine through phenylalanine. CDR3 DNA only is kept here, 48 bases in frame from base 1. V is shortened by 3 bases, J by 0 bases, and the region joining them spans 14 bases. Turning to this clonotype: Its cognate antigen has yet to be identified. The record has no base qualities; no much larger clone is one base away.

The investigation overall reported the following: Significantly lower normalized Chao1 diversity was found in multiple sclerosis patients than in controls, suggesting substantial peripheral T-cell clonal expansion. The multiple sclerosis patient group was slightly younger than the control group. Significantly higher frequencies in patients than in controls were found for about 5 TRBV segments, including TRBV5-6, TRBV5-1 and TRBV20-1. Strong co-clustering of samples prepared in the same batch was shown by direct clustering with F measure, prompting a batch-effect correction.

The specimen was blood. The sequence is built from TRBV7-3 and TRBJ1-1; perhaps TRBD1 is the D gene, with 5 bases matching. The clonotype comes from a girl between 5 and 17 years old with multiple sclerosis. The DNA is TGTGCCAGCAGCTTGGGACTGATTAGCGTGAACACTGAAGCTTTCTTT. The encoded protein is CASSLGLISVNTEAFF.